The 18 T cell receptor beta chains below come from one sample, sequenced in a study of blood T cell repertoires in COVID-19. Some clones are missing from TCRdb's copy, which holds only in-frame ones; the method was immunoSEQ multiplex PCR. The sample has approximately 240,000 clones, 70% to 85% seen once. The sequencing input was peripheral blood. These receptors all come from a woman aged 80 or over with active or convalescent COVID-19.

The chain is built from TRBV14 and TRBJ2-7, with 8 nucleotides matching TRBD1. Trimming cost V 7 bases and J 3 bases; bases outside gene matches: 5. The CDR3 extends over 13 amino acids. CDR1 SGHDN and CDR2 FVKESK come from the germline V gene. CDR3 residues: CASTRTGGYEQYF. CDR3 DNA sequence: TGTGCCAGCACCCGTACAGGGGGCTACGAGCAGTACTTC.

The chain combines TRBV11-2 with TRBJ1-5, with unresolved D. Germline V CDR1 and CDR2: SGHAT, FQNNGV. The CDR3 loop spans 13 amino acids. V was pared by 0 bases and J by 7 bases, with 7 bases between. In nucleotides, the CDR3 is TGTGCCAGCAGCTTAGATCTAAGACAGCCCCAGCATTTT. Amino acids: CASSLDLRQPQHF.

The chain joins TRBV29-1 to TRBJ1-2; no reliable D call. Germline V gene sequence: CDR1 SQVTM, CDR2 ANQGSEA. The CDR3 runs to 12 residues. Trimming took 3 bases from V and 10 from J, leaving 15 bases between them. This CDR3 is CSVEVRTGDYTF. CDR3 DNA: TGCAGCGTTGAGGTCCGGACGGGAGACTACACCTTC.

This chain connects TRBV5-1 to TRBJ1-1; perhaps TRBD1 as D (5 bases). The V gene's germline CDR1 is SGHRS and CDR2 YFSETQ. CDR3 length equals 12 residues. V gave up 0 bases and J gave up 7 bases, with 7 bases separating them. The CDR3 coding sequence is TGCGCCAGCAGCTTGGCGGGGGGTGAAGCTTTCTTT. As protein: CASSLAGGEAFF.

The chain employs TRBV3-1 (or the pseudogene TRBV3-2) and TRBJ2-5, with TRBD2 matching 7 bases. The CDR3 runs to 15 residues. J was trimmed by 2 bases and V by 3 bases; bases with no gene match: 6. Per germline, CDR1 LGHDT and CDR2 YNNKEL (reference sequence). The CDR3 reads CASSHAGLQQETQYF. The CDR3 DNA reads TGTGCCAGCAGCCACGCGGGACTACAACAAGAGACCCAGTACTTC.

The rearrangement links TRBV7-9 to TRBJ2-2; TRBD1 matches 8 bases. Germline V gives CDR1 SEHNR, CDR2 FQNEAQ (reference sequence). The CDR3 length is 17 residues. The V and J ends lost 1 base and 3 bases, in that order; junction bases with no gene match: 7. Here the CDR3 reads CASSLESTGEDTGELFF. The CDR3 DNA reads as TGTGCCAGCAGCTTAGAATCGACAGGGGAGGACACCGGGGAGCTGTTTTTT.

The CDR3 protein is CATSDPTSGSRNEQFF. CDR3 in DNA: TGTGCCACCAGTGATCCGACTAGCGGGAGTCGAAATGAGCAGTTCTTC. This chain links TRBV24-1 with TRBJ2-1, with 12 bases aligning to TRBD2. Germline V gene sequence: CDR1 KGHDR, CDR2 SFDVKD. Trimming took 3 bases from V and 7 from J; bases not matched to a gene: 6. The CDR3 is 16 amino acids.

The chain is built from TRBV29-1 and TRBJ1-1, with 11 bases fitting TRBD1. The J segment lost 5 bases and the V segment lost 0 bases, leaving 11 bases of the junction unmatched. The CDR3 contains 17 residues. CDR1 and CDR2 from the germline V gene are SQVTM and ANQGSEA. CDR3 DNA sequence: TGCAGCGTTGAAGAAGTCGCCCGGACAGGGGGCAAGACTGAAGCTTTCTTT. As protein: CSVEEVARTGGKTEAFF.

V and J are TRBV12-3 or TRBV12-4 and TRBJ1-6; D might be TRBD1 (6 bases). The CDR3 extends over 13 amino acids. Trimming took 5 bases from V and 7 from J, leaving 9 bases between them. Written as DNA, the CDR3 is TGTGCCAGCAGTACAGGGATCAATTCACCCCTCCACTTT. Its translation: CASSTGINSPLHF.

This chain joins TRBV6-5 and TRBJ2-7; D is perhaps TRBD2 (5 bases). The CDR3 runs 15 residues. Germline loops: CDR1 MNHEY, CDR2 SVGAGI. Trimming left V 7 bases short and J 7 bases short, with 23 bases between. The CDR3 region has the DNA TGTGCCAGCACCCAGGCTGGAGCGGTCGCCAGGGAGCAGTACTTC. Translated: CASTQAGAVAREQYF.

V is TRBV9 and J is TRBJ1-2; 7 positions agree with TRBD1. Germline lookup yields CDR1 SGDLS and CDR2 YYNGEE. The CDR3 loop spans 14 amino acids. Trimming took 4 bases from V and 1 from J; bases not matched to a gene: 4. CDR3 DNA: TGTGCCAGCAGCCCGCGGGACAGTAACTATGGCTACACCTTC. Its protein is CASSPRDSNYGYTF.

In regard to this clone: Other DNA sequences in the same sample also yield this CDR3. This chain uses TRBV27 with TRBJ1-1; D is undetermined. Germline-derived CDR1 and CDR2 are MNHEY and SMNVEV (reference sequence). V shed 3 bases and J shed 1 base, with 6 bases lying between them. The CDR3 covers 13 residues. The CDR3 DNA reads TGTGCCAGCAGTTTGCGGCGGAACACTGAAGCTTTCTTT. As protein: CASSLRRNTEAFF.

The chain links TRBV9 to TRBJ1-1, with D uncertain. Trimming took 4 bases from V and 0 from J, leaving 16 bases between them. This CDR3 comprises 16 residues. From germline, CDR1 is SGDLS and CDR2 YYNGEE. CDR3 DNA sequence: TGTGCCAGCAGCCCCACTAGTTTGACCATGAACACTGAAGCTTTCTTT. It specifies CASSPTSLTMNTEAFF.

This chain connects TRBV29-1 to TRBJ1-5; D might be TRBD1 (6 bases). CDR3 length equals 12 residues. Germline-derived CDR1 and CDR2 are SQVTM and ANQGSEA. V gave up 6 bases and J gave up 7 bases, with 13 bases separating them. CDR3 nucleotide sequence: TGCAGCGTACTACAGGGTGGACAGCCCCAGCATTTT. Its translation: CSVLQGGQPQHF.

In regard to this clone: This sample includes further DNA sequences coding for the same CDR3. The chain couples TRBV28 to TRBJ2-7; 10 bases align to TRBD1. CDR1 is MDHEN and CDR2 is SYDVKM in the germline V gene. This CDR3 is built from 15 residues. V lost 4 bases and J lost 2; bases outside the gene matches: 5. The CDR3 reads CASSSHGTGAYEQYF. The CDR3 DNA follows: TGTGCCAGCAGTTCTCACGGGACAGGGGCCTACGAGCAGTACTTC. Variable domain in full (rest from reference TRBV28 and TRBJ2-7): DVKVTQSSRYLVKRTGEKVFLECVQDMDHENMFWYRQDPGLGLRLIYFSYDVKMKEKGDIPEGYSVSREKKERFSLILESASTNQTSMYLCASSSHGTGAYEQYFGPGTRLTVT.

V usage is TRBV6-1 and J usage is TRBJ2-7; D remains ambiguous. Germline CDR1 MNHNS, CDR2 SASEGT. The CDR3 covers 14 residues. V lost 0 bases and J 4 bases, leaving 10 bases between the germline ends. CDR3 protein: CASSEATAKYEQYF. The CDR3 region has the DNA TGTGCCAGCAGTGAAGCTACAGCCAAGTACGAGCAGTACTTC.

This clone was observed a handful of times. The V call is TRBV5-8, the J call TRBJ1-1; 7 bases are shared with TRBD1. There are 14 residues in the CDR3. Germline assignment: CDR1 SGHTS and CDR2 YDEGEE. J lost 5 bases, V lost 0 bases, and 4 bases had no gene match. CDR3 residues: CASSLGQGQTEAFF. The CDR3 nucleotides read TGTGCCAGCAGCTTGGGACAGGGTCAGACTGAAGCTTTCTTT.

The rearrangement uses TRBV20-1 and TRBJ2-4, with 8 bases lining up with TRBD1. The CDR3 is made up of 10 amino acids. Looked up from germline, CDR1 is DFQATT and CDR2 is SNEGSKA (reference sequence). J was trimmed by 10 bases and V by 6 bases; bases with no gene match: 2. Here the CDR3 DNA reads TGCAGTGCAGGACAGGGAATTCAGTACTTC. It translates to CSAGQGIQYF.